A single sample is the source of the 29 T cell receptor beta chains below, sequenced in a study of OX40 agonist ivuxolimab in advanced cancers. This table comes from immunoSEQ multiplex PCR, and its TCRdb copy is limited to in-frame clones, with some not included. The table lists under 70,000 clones, approximately 90% of them singletons. The sample consisted of CD4+ or CD8+ T cells sorted from blood, taken in a trial of the OX40 agonist ivuxolimab. Source of these receptors: an adult with an advanced solid tumor such as melanoma, head and neck, liver or kidney cancer.

The V and J genes are TRBV25-1 and TRBJ1-4; a weak D match, TRBD1 (5 bases). This CDR3 is 15 amino acids long. The V end was cut by 2 bases, the J end by 7 bases, with 14 bases between. CDR1 and CDR2 (germline): MGHDK, SYGVNS. The CDR3 loop reads CASSEGGQWGEKLFF. Written as DNA, the CDR3 is TGTGCCAGCAGTGAAGGGGGTCAGTGGGGTGAAAAACTGTTTTTT.

The chain uses TRBV27 and TRBJ1-2; TRBD1 matches at 9 bases. Per the germline V gene, CDR1 is MNHEY and CDR2 is SMNVEV (reference sequence). The CDR3 is 15 residues long. V was clipped by 5 bases and J by 7 bases; unmatched bases: 11. CDR3 sequence reads: CASSPLGTGYSGYTF. Here the CDR3 DNA reads TGTGCCAGCAGTCCATTGGGGACAGGGTACTCTGGCTACACCTTC.

The chain recombines TRBV6-6 with TRBJ1-2; 8 positions match TRBD1. CDR1 and CDR2 from the germline V gene are MNHNY and SVGAGI (reference sequence). V lost 5 bases and J lost 8; bases outside the gene matches: 13. The CDR3 is made up of 15 amino acids. The CDR3 loop is CASSRLGQAINGYTF. The CDR3 bases are TGTGCCAGCAGTCGGTTGGGACAGGCTATAAACGGCTACACCTTC.

V usage is TRBV7-9 and J usage is TRBJ2-3; D uncertain. The length of the CDR3 is 12 residues. CDR1 is SEHNR and CDR2 is FQNEAQ in the germline V gene (reference sequence). V was shortened by 5 bases and J by 4 bases, with 7 bases between the two germline ends. Written as DNA, the CDR3 is TGTGCCAGCAGCCTCGAGGCAGATACGCAGTATTTT. Amino acid sequence: CASSLEADTQYF.

V and J are TRBV5-6 and TRBJ1-1; D gene ambiguous. The V and J ends lost 1 base and 5 bases respectively, with 6 bases between them. Germline values: CDR1 SGHDT, CDR2 YYEEEE. This CDR3 spans 12 amino acids. Written as DNA, the CDR3 is TGTGCCAGCAGCTTGTTCTCGACTGAAGCTTTCTTT. Residues: CASSLFSTEAFF.

The rearrangement joins TRBV7-2 to TRBJ2-1; the D is unclear. The CDR3 consists of 18 residues. Germline V gene lookup returns CDR1 SGHTA and CDR2 FQGNSA. V was shortened by 5 bases and J by 4 bases, with 24 bases between the two germline ends. The CDR3, as DNA: TGTGCCAGCAGCCTTAAGTCGGACGGATCCCCTATGTACAATGAGCAGTTCTTC. This translates into CASSLKSDGSPMYNEQFF.

V and J are TRBV30 and TRBJ1-5; tentatively, D is TRBD1 (5 bases). From germline, CDR1 is GTSNPN and CDR2 SVGIG (reference sequence). The CDR3 has 14 residues. The V and J ends lost 0 bases and 6 bases respectively, with 12 bases between them. CDR3 amino acids: CAWSVRREIQPQHF. DNA for the CDR3: TGTGCCTGGAGTGTTCGCAGGGAGATTCAGCCCCAGCATTTT.

This clone was seen just once. This chain uses TRBV10-3 with TRBJ2-7, with a tentative D call TRBD2 (5 bases). Trimming removed 6 bases from V and 7 bases from J, with 16 bases in between. This CDR3 has 13 residues. CDR1 is ENHRY and CDR2 is SYGVKD in the germline V gene. The CDR3 nucleotides read TGTGCCATCAGCGAGGGCGGCGCCAGGGAGCAGTACTTC. As protein: CAISEGGAREQYF.

The chain uses TRBV11-2 and TRBJ1-1; a possible D gene is TRBD1 (5 bases). V was trimmed by 5 bases and J by 4 bases, leaving 8 bases between them. Germline values: CDR1 SGHAT, CDR2 FQNNGV. This CDR3 is built from 12 residues. CDR3 protein: CASSVGGTEAFF. DNA for the CDR3: TGTGCCAGCAGCGTGGGGGGCACTGAAGCTTTCTTT.

Here the CDR3 DNA reads TGTGCCAGCAGCTTAGAAGGGGCCGGCAATCAGCCCCAGCATTTT. Translation: CASSLEGAGNQPQHF. The V and J genes are TRBV7-9 and TRBJ1-5; perhaps TRBD1 as D (5 bases). V was pared by 1 base and J by 2 bases, with 9 bases between. Germline CDR1 SEHNR, CDR2 FQNEAQ (reference sequence). The CDR3 is 15 amino acids.

The chain carries TRBV5-6 and TRBJ2-3, with 9 nucleotides matching TRBD1. Germline V gives CDR1 SGHDT, CDR2 YYEEEE. This CDR3 spans 14 amino acids. The junction had 3 bases not matched to a gene; V was cut back by 4 bases and J by 3 bases. As DNA, the CDR3 is TGTGCCAGCAGCCGCGGACAGGGGACAGATACGCAGTATTTT. Its translation is CASSRGQGTDTQYF.

This clone is classed as medium-sized. The rearrangement uses TRBV4-1 and TRBJ2-7; 7 nucleotides line up with TRBD1. Germline trimming cut 1 base from V and 2 bases from J; bases unmatched to any gene: 2. CDR1 is MGHRA, CDR2 YSYEKL, per germline. There are 14 residues in the CDR3. Here the CDR3 DNA reads TGCGCCAGCAGCCAAGGGGACAGTACCTACGAGCAGTACTTC. Translating it yields CASSQGDSTYEQYF.

V is TRBV15 and J is TRBJ1-4, with D possibly matching TRBD1 (5 bases). The CDR3 is 16 amino acids. CDR1 is LNHNV and CDR2 is YYDKDF in the germline V gene (reference sequence). V shed 9 bases and J shed 5 bases, with 22 bases lying between them. The CDR3 nucleotides read TGTGCCACGATACCGGGACGAAGGGGCCCAAATGAAAAACTGTTTTTT. Protein product: CATIPGRRGPNEKLFF. Looking up the rest from reference TRBV15 and TRBJ1-4 gives the full variable domain: DAMVIQNPRYQVTQFGKPVTLSCSQTLNHNVMYWYQQKSSQAPKLLFHYYDKDFNNEADTPDNFQSRRPNTSFCFLDIRSPGLGDTAMYLCATIPGRRGPNEKLFFGSGTQLSVL.

The chain has TRBV7-9 and TRBJ2-4; unclear D gene. Germline loops: CDR1 SEHNR, CDR2 FQNEAQ (reference sequence). Trimming pared 1 base from V and 9 bases from J, leaving 10 bases between. CDR3 size: 13 residues. In DNA form, the CDR3 reads TGTGCCAGCAGCTTAGACCTAGAGACCATTCAGTACTTC. This gives the protein CASSLDLETIQYF.

This chain uses TRBV13 with TRBJ2-7; no definite D call. This CDR3 contains 12 residues. The V and J ends lost 1 base and 4 bases respectively, with 5 bases between them. The germline V gene has CDR1 PRHDT and CDR2 FYEKMQ (reference sequence). The CDR3: CASSLESYEQYF. Written as DNA, the CDR3 is TGTGCCAGCAGCTTAGAGTCTTACGAGCAGTACTTC. Full variable domain (remainder filled in from reference TRBV13 and TRBJ2-7): AAGVIQSPRHLIKEKRETATLKCYPIPRHDTVYWYQQGPGQDPQFLISFYEKMQSDKGSIPDRFSAQQFSDYHSELNMSSLELGDSALYFCASSLESYEQYFGPGTRLTVT.

The V call is TRBV27, the J call TRBJ2-3; 7 bases are a match to TRBD2. The V segment lost 5 bases and the J segment 5 bases; nucleotides outside the gene matches: 10. The germline V gene encodes CDR1 MNHEY and CDR2 SMNVEV (reference sequence). CDR3 length: 15 amino acids. CDR3 nucleotide sequence: TGTGCCAGCAGTCCCGGGACTACTCCCAGAGATACGCAGTATTTT. Residues: CASSPGTTPRDTQYF.

In its sample, this clone was seen a few times. The V call is TRBV27, the J call TRBJ2-6; D is undetermined. The CDR3 covers 13 residues. Deletions cut 3 bases from V and 3 bases from J, with 3 bases between. Germline V gene data show CDR1 as MNHEY and CDR2 as SMNVEV (reference sequence). CDR3 DNA: TGTGCCAGCAGTTTGATTGGGGCCAACGTCCTGACTTTC. This codes for CASSLIGANVLTF. Looking up the rest from reference TRBV27 and TRBJ2-6 gives the full variable domain: EAQVTQNPRYLITVTGKKLTVTCSQNMNHEYMSWYRQDPGLGLRQIYYSMNVEVTDKGDVPEGYKVSRKEKRNFPLILESPSPNQTSLYFCASSLIGANVLTFGAGSRLTVL.

This clone showed up just a few times. The rearrangement joins TRBV27 to TRBJ1-1; D is unclear. Germline V CDR1 and CDR2: MNHEY, SMNVEV (reference sequence). V was shortened by 3 bases and J by 5 bases, with 4 bases between the two germline ends. This CDR3 contains 11 residues. The CDR3 reads CASSFGTEAFF. The CDR3 DNA reads as TGTGCCAGCAGTTTTGGTACTGAAGCTTTCTTT.

This chain joins TRBV10-2 and TRBJ2-3, with 10 bases aligning to TRBD2. Germline CDR1 WSHSY, CDR2 SAAADI. V was pared by 6 bases and J by 2 bases, with 5 bases of the junction left unmatched. The CDR3 length is 15 residues. The CDR3 region has the DNA TGCGCCAGCAGCCTTCTAGCGGGGGTCACAGATACGCAGTATTTT. This gives the protein CASSLLAGVTDTQYF.

The rearrangement uses TRBV19 and TRBJ1-5; D gene uncertain. Between the trimmed V and J ends, which lost 5 bases and 3 bases, there was a span of 11 bases. CDR3 size: 14 residues. Germline CDR1 reads LNHDA; CDR2 reads SQIVND (reference sequence). CDR3 nucleotides: TGTGCCAGTAGTCCCGGGGTTAACAATCAGCCCCAGCATTTT. This codes for CASSPGVNNQPQHF.

The genes are TRBV4-1 and TRBJ2-5; 7 nucleotides line up with TRBD2. Trimming removed 0 bases from V and 5 bases from J; junction bases left unmatched: 6. Germline CDR1 and CDR2: MGHRA and YSYEKL. The CDR3 runs 15 residues. The CDR3: CASSQEIQRGETQYF. The CDR3 DNA reads as TGCGCCAGCAGCCAAGAAATCCAGCGGGGCGAGACCCAGTACTTC.

V gene TRBV10-1 combines with J gene TRBJ2-2; D possibly uses TRBD1 or TRBD2 (5 bases each). The V end was cut by 0 bases, the J end by 3 bases, with 11 bases between. The CDR3 loop spans 16 amino acids. The germline CDR1 and CDR2 sequences are WNHNN and SYGVQD (reference sequence). The CDR3: CASSESPRGYTGELFF. The CDR3 DNA follows: TGCGCCAGCAGTGAGTCTCCCCGGGGCTACACCGGGGAGCTGTTTTTT.

The V gene is TRBV29-1, the J gene TRBJ2-7; 9 bases line up with TRBD1. CDR1 and CDR2 (germline): SQVTM, ANQGSEA. The junction had 6 bases not matched to a gene; V was cut back by 6 bases and J by 6 bases. This CDR3 is built from 12 residues. The CDR3 DNA is TGCAGCGTGACGGGACAGGGTTTCGAGCAGTACTTC. Amino acids: CSVTGQGFEQYF.

The rearrangement links TRBV27 to TRBJ1-2; a weak D match, TRBD1 (5 bases). The CDR3 is 16 residues long. Germline V gene sequence: CDR1 MNHEY, CDR2 SMNVEV (reference sequence). The ends were cut back, 5 bases at V and 1 base at J, with 17 bases in the middle. The DNA of the CDR3 is TGTGCCAGCAGTCCCTCCGCCGGGGCACTTAACTATGGCTACACCTTC. Protein: CASSPSAGALNYGYTF.

Turning to this clone: Other DNA sequences of this sample code for an identical CDR3. The rearrangement uses TRBV19 and TRBJ2-7, with 11 positions matching TRBD2. The J segment lost 2 bases and the V segment lost 8 bases, leaving 2 bases of the junction unmatched. Germline CDR1 LNHDA, CDR2 SQIVND (reference sequence). There are 13 residues in the CDR3. CDR3 coding DNA: TGTGCCAGTTCACTAGCGGGGGCCTACGAGCAGTACTTC. It specifies CASSLAGAYEQYF.

This chain connects TRBV10-2 to TRBJ2-3; 9 nucleotides line up with TRBD2. The germline CDR1 and CDR2 sequences are WSHSY and SAAADI. This CDR3 is built from 14 residues. V shed 8 bases, J shed 4 bases, and the junction held 7 bases outside the gene matches. CDR3 nucleotide sequence: TGCGCCAGCGTAATTGCGGGGGGGGCAGATACGCAGTATTTT. Translating gives CASVIAGGADTQYF.

This chain uses TRBV9 with TRBJ2-1; no firm D call. This CDR3 has 12 residues. With 4 bases removed from V and 8 bases from J, the gap between germline ends came to 10 bases. Germline assignment: CDR1 SGDLS and CDR2 YYNGEE. The CDR3 DNA follows: TGTGCCAGCAGCTCCCGTACATATGAGCAGTTCTTC. Translated: CASSSRTYEQFF. Variable domain in full (rest from reference TRBV9 and TRBJ2-1): DSGVTQTPKHLITATGQRVTLRCSPRSGDLSVYWYQQSLDQGLQFLIQYYNGEERAKGNILERFSAQQFPDLHSELNLSSLELGDSALYFCASSSRTYEQFFGPGTRLTVL.

The chain links TRBV19 to TRBJ2-7; D remains ambiguous. CDR1 is LNHDA, CDR2 SQIVND, per germline (reference sequence). With 3 bases removed from V and 3 bases from J, the gap between germline ends came to 9 bases. This CDR3 contains 13 residues. CDR3 protein: CASSIGPFYEQYF. CDR3 coding DNA: TGTGCCAGTAGTATCGGGCCTTTCTACGAGCAGTACTTC.

The chain uses TRBV12-5 and TRBJ2-5, with D unresolved. This CDR3 is built from 12 residues. Germline assignment: CDR1 LGHNT and CDR2 FRNRAP. The germline V and J ends were trimmed by 7 bases and 5 bases, with 11 bases remaining between them. CDR3 in amino acids: CASADPPETQYF. The CDR3 DNA reads as TGTGCTAGTGCGGACCCCCCGGAGACCCAGTACTTC.